Below, one T cell receptor beta chain is given with its context. The antigen it recognizes is unknown. Base quality data are lacking; no much larger clone is found one base away. The immunoSEQ Assay, a bias-controlled multiplex PCR, was used to amplify TCRbeta CDR3 regions from genomic DNA. Regarding the original processing steps: The number of nucleated cells in each sample was estimated by amplification of reference gene primers within the assay. To quantify the absolute abundance of each unique TCRbeta CDR3 rearrangement, sequence reads were collapsed and filtered. For each sample, productive Simpson clonality was calculated by taking the square root of Simpson's diversity index across productive rearrangements. In TCRdb, the immuneACCESS table is reduced to in-frame sequences with V and J assigned. These tables do not hold every clone; where another copy was compared, an unresolved V gene accounts for under half, and the others remain unexplained. V and J calls and clone size are copied from that table; D and trimming were computed from the DNA. Across this sample there are 90,000 to 100,000 clones, with less than 90% seen only once. In total, the top ten clones hold around 2% of the sample.

CDR1 and CDR2 are drawn from the germline V gene (reference sequence): GTSNPN, SVGIG. For this chain, trimming is 1 base at the V end and 4 bases at the J end, and the number of junction bases without a gene match is 10. From the cysteine through the phenylalanine, the CDR3 covers 17 amino acids. The read is trimmed to its CDR3 DNA, 51 bases read in frame from base 1. The entry originates in a study of blood T cell repertoires in COVID-19 (TCRdb year 2020). For the study in its entirety: Samples covering the acute and convalescent phases of COVID-19 were provided by collaborators in the United States, Italy and Spain. The prospective study material was composed of cDNA or gDNA derived from T cells, B-cell-depleted T cells, or PBMCs. The dataset comprised deeply sampled blood TCRbeta repertoires from subjects exposed to, actively infected with, or recovered from COVID-19. The repertoires were made available in a free public database intended to serve as a resource for research on the immune response to SARS-CoV-2. The samples were drawn from two sources: the first 160 participants of the ongoing ImmuneRACE study, and fewer than 1,500 subjects contributed by 6 global collaborators. Sample metadata almost always included a de-identified subject ID, COVID-19 status, age in years and sex. Where available, HLA class I and class II types were taken from metadata supplied by the sample provider and were not determined by assay-based typing.

Collaborating institutions collected whole blood in K2EDTA tubes following their own protocols. For TCRbeta analysis, collaborator samples were shipped as frozen whole blood, as isolated PBMCs, or as DNA extracted from either sample type. On the study overall, not on this receptor specifically: The amount of clinical and demographic metadata varied by source and participant and was provided uncurated.

The sequenced material came from peripheral blood. The sequence was collected from a man between 65 and 80 years old with active or convalescent COVID-19. The chain is encoded by TRBV30 joined to TRBJ2-2; 9 junctional bases match TRBD2. The DNA is TGTGCCTGGAGTGACCTAGCGGGACCTCGAGTCACCGGGGAGCTGTTTTTT. It translates as CAWSDLAGPRVTGELFF.